The clone carrying this T cell receptor beta chain was seen repeatedly, ten times or more. The antigen remains unidentified. These data come from a study of T cells in Graves' hyperthyroidism and ophthalmopathy. At the level of the study: Peripheral blood was drawn at first diagnosis, prior to all treatment. Study observations and caveats: Most thyroid clonotypes that were expanded above 0.001 also turned up in blood.

Patients having uncontrolled infection, another autoimmune disease, pregnancy or lactation were not included. What was amplified from RNA transcripts were TCR beta CDR3 regions. Using the HTBI primer set, a first-round RT-PCR was run on the TCR CDR3. TCRdb reprocessed the multiplex PCR reads via MiXCR and lists one record per CDR3 protein. The sample yields some 550,000 distinct CDR3 sequences, more than 15% seen once. This CDR3 spans 17 amino acids. J lost 2 bases, V lost 4 bases, and 8 bases had no gene match. Germline V gene data show CDR1 as LGHDT and CDR2 as YNNKEL (reference sequence). The chain links TRBV3-1 to TRBJ2-5; 12 bases match TRBD2. Sample: blood. The origin of this receptor is a woman aged 40 to 50 with Graves' ophthalmopathy. The CDR3 region has the DNA TGTGCCAGCAGCCTAACGGCCGGGACTAGCGGGCAAGAGACCCAGTACTTC. Encoded protein: CASSLTAGTSGQETQYF.